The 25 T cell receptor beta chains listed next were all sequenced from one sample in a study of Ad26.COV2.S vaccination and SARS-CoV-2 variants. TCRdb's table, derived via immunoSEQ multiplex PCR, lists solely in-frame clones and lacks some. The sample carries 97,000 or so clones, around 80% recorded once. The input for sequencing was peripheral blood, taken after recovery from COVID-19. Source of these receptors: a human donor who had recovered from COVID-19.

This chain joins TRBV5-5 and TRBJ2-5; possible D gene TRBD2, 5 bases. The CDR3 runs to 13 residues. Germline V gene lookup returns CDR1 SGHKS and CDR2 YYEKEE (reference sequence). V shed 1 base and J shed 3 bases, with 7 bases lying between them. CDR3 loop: CASSLWTEETQYF. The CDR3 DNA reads TGTGCCAGCAGCTTGTGGACTGAAGAGACCCAGTACTTC.

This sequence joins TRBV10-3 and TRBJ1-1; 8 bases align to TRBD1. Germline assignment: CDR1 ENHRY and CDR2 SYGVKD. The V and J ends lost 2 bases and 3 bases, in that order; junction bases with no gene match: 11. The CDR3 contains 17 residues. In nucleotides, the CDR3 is TGTGCCATCAGTGAGCCATCAGGGGGCATTGGGGACACTGAAGCTTTCTTT. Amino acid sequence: CAISEPSGGIGDTEAFF.

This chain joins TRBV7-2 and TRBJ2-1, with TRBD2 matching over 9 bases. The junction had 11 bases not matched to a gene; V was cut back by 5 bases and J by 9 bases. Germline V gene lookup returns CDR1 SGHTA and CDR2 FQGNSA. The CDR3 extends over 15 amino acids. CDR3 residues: CASSPGASGVGEQFF. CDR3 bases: TGTGCCAGCAGCCCAGGGGCTAGCGGGGTGGGTGAGCAGTTCTTC.

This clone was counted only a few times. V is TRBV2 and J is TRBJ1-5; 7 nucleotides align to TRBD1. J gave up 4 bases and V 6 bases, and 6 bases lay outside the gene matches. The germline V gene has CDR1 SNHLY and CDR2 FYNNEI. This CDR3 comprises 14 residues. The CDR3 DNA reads TGTGCCAGCAGGACCGGGACAGTTAATCAGCCCCAGCATTTT. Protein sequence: CASRTGTVNQPQHF.

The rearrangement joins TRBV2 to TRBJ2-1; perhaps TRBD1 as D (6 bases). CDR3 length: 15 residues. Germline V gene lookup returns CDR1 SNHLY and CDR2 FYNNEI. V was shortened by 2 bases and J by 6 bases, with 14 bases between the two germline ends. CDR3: CASSESRTDLNEQFF. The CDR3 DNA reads TGTGCCAGCAGTGAAAGCCGGACAGACCTCAATGAGCAGTTCTTC.

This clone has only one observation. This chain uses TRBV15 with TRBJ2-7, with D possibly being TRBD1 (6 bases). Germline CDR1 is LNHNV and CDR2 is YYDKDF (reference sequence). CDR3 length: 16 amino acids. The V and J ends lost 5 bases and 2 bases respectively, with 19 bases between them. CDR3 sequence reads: CATSVRQDPFTYEQYF. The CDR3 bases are TGTGCCACCAGCGTCAGACAGGACCCCTTCACCTACGAGCAGTACTTC.

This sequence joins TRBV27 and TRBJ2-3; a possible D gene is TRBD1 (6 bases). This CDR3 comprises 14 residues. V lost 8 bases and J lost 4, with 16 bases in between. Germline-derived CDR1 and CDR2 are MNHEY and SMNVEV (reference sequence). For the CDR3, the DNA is TGTGCCAGCGGGGCCCTTACAGGGCCAGATACGCAGTATTTT. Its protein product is CASGALTGPDTQYF.

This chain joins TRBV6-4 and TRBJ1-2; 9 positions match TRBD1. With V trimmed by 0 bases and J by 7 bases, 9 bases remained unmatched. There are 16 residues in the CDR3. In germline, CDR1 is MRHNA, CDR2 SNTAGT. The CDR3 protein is CASSDSRQGDGGGYTF. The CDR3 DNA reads TGTGCCAGCAGTGACTCTCGACAGGGGGATGGCGGTGGCTACACCTTC.

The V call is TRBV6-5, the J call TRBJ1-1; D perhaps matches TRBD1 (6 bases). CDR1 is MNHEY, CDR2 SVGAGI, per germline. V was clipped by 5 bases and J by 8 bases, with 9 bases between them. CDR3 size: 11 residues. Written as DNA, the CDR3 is TGTGCCAGCAGTACCGGGGGCGAAGCTTTCTTT. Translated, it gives CASSTGGEAFF.

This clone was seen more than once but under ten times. CDR3 in DNA: TGTGCCAGCAGCTTAGAGGGCAGCAATCAGCCCCAGCATTTT. Its protein product is CASSLEGSNQPQHF. The chain carries TRBV7-9 and TRBJ1-5; D call uncertain. Trimming removed 1 base from V and 1 base from J, with 5 bases in between. Germline V gene data show CDR1 as SEHNR and CDR2 as FQNEAQ (reference sequence). The CDR3 length is 14 residues.

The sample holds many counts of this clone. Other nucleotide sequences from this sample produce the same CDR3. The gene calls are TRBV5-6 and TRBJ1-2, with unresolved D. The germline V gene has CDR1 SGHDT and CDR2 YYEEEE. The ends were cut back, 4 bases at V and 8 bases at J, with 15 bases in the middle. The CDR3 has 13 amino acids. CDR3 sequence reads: CASSPPGPYGYTF. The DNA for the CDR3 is TGTGCCAGCAGCCCGCCCGGGCCCTACGGCTACACCTTC.

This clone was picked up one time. This CDR3 is CASSIEYPPYNSPLHF. For the CDR3, the DNA is TGTGCCAGTAGTATCGAATATCCCCCTTATAATTCACCCCTCCACTTT. The rearrangement links TRBV19 to TRBJ1-6; D remains ambiguous. Trimming took 3 bases from V and 4 from J, leaving 13 bases between them. Germline CDR1 is LNHDA and CDR2 is SQIVND (reference sequence). This CDR3 is 16 amino acids long.

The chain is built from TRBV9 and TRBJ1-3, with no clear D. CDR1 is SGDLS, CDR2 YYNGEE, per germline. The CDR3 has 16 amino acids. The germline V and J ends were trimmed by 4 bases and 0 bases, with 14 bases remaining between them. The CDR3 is CASSPNSGFSGNTIYF. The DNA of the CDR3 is TGTGCCAGCAGCCCAAACTCGGGGTTCTCTGGAAACACCATATATTTT.

Written as DNA, the CDR3 is TGCGCCAGCAGCCAAGACGGGACACAAAATAACTATGGCTACACCTTC. Translating it yields CASSQDGTQNNYGYTF. V gene TRBV4-1 combines with J gene TRBJ1-2; tentatively, D is TRBD1 (6 bases). The CDR3 is 16 amino acids. Germline V lookup: CDR1 MGHRA, CDR2 YSYEKL. V was pared by 0 bases and J by 1 base, with 12 bases between.

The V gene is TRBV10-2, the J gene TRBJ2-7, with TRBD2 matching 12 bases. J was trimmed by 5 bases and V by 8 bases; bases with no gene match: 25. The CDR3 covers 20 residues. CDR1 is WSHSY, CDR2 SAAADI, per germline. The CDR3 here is CASSLPIPPTSGSRLDEQYF. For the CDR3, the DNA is TGCGCCAGCTCCCTCCCCATCCCCCCGACTAGCGGGAGCCGCCTTGACGAGCAGTACTTC.

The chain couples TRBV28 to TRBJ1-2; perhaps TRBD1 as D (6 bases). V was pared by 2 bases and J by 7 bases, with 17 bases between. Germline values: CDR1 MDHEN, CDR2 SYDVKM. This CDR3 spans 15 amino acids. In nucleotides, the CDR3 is TGTGCCAGCAGTTTAATCTTCCGGGGGCAAGGTGGCTACACCTTC. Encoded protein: CASSLIFRGQGGYTF.

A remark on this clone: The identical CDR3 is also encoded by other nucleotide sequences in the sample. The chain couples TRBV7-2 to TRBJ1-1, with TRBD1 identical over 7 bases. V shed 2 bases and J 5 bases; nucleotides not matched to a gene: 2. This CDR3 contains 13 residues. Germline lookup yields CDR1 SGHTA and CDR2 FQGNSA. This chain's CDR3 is CASSLSRGTEAFF. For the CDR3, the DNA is TGTGCCAGCAGCTTATCCAGGGGGACTGAAGCTTTCTTT.

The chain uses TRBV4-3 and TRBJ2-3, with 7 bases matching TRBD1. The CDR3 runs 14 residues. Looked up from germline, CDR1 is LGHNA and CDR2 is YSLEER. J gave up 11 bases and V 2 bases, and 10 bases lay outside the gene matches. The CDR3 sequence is CASSQKSLQGKQYF. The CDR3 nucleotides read TGCGCCAGCAGCCAAAAATCCCTACAGGGGAAGCAGTATTTT.

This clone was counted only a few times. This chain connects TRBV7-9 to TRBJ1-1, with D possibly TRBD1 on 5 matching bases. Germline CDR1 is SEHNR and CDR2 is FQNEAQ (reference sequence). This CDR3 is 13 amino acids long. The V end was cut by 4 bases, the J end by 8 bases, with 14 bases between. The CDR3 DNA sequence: TGTGCCAGCAGCTCGGGACGAAGGGTCGAAGCTTTCTTT. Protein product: CASSSGRRVEAFF.

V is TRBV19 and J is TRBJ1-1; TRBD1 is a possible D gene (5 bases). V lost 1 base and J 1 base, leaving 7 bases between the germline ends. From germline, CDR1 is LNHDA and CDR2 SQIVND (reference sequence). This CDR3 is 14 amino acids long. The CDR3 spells CASSIGRANTEAFF. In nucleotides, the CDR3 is TGTGCCAGTAGTATAGGCAGGGCGAACACTGAAGCTTTCTTT. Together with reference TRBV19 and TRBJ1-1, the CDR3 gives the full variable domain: DGGITQSPKYLFRKEGQNVTLSCEQNLNHDAMYWYRQDPGQGLRLIYYSQIVNDFQKGDIAEGYSVSREKKESFPLTVTSAQKNPTAFYLCASSIGRANTEAFFGQGTRLTVV.

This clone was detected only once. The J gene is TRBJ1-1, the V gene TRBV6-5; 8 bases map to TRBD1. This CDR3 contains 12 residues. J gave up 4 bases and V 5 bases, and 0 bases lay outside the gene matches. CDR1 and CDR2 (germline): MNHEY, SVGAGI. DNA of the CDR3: TGTGCCAGCAGTCAGGGGGCCACTGAAGCTTTCTTT. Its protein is CASSQGATEAFF.

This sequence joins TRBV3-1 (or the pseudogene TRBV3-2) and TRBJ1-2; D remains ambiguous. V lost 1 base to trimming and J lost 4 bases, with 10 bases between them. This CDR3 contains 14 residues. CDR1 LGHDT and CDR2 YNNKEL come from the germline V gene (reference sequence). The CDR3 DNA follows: TGTGCCAGCAGCCAAGTGACGAGTTTCTATGGCTACACCTTC. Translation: CASSQVTSFYGYTF.

The chain's CDR3 is CASSLVGLQGGGYGYTF. Here the CDR3 DNA reads TGTGCCAGCAGCTTAGTCGGCTTACAGGGAGGAGGCTATGGCTACACCTTC. The chain couples TRBV7-9 to TRBJ1-2; the D gene is possibly TRBD1 (6 bases). Germline values: CDR1 SEHNR, CDR2 FQNEAQ (reference sequence). CDR3 length equals 17 residues. V gave up 1 base and J gave up 4 bases, with 19 bases separating them.

This CDR3 is CASSREGRTYSSYNEQFF. The CDR3 DNA reads TGTGCCAGCAGCCGAGAGGGACGGACTTACAGCTCCTACAATGAGCAGTTCTTC. J is TRBJ2-1 and V is TRBV4-2, with D perhaps TRBD1 or TRBD2 (5 bases each). The V end was cut by 4 bases, the J end by 0 bases, with 19 bases between. Germline lookup yields CDR1 LGHNA and CDR2 YNFKEQ. The CDR3 is 18 residues long.

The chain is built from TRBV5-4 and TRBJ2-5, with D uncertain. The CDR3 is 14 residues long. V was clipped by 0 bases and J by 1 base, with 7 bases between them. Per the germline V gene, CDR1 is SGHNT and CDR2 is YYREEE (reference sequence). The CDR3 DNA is TGTGCCAGCAGCTTGGGACTCCGCCAAGAGACCCAGTACTTC. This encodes CASSLGLRQETQYF.